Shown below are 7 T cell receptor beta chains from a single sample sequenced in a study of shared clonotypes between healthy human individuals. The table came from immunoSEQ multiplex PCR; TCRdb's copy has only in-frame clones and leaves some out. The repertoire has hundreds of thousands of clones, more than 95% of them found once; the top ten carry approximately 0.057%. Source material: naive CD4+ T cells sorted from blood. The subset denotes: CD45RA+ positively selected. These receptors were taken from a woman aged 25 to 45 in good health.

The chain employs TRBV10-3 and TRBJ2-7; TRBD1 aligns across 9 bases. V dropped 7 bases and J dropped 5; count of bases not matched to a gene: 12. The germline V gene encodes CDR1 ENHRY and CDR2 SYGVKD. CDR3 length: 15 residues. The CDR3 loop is CAIKRLGQGDHEQYF. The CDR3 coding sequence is TGTGCCATCAAACGCCTGGGACAGGGTGACCACGAGCAGTACTTC.

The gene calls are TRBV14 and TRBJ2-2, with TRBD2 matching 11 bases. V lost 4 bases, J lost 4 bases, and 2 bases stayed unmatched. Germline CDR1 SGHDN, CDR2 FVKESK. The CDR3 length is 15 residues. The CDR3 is CASSLTSGGTGELFF. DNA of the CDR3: TGTGCCAGCAGCCTAACTAGCGGGGGCACCGGGGAGCTGTTTTTT.

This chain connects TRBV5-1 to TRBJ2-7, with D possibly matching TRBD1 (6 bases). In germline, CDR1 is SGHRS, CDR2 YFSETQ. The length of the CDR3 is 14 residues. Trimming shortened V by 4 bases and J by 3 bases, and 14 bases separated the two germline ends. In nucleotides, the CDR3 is TGCGCCAGCAGCCCCGCCACGGACAGCTACGAGCAGTACTTC. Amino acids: CASSPATDSYEQYF. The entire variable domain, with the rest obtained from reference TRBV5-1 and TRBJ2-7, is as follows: KAGVTQTPRYLIKTRGQQVTLSCSPISGHRSVSWYQQTPGQGLQFLFEYFSETQRNKGNFPGRFSGRQFSNSRSEMNVSTLELGDSALYLCASSPATDSYEQYFGPGTRLTVT.

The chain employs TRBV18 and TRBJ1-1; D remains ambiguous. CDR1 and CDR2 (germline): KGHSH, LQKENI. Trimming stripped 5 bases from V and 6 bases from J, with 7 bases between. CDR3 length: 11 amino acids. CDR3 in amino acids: CASSKLAEAFF. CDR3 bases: TGTGCCAGCTCAAAACTTGCTGAAGCTTTCTTT. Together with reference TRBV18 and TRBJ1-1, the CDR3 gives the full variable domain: NAGVMQNPRHLVRRRGQEARLRCSPMKGHSHVYWYRQLPEEGLKFMVYLQKENIIDESGMPKERFSAEFPKEGPSILRIQQVVRGDSAAYFCASSKLAEAFFGQGTRLTVV.

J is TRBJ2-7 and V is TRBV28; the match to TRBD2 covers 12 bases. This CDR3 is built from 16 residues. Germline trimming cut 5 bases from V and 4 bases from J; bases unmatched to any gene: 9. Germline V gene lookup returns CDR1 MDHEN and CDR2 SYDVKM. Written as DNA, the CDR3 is TGTGCCAGCAGTCCCAGAACTAGCGGGAGGCGGTACGAGCAGTACTTC. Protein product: CASSPRTSGRRYEQYF.

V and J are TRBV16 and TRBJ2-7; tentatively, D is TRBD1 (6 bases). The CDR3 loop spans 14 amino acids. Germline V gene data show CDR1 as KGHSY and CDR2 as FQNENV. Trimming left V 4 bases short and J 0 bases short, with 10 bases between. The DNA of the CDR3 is TGTGCCAGCAGCCGACGGGACACCTCCTACGAGCAGTACTTC. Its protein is CASSRRDTSYEQYF.

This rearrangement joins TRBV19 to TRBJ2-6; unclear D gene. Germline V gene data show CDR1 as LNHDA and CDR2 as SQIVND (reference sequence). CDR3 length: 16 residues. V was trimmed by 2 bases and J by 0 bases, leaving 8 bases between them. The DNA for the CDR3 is TGTGCCAGTAGTATATCTGGGTACTCTGGGGCCAACGTCCTGACTTTC. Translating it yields CASSISGYSGANVLTF.